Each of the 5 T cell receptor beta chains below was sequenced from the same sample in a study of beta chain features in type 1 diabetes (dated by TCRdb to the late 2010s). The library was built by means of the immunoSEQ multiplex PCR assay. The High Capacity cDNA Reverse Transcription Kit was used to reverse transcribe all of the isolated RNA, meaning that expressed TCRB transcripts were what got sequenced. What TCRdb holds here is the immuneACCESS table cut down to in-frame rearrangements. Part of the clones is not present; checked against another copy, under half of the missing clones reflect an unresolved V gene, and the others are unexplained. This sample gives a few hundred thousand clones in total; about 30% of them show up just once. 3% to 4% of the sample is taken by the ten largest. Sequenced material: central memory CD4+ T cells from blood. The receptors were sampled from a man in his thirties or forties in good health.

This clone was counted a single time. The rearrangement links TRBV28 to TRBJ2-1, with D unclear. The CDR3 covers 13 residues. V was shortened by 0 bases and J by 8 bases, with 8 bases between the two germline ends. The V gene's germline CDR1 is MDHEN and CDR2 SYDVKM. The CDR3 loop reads CASSLWTGDEQFF. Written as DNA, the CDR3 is TGTGCCAGCAGTTTATGGACTGGGGATGAGCAGTTCTTC.

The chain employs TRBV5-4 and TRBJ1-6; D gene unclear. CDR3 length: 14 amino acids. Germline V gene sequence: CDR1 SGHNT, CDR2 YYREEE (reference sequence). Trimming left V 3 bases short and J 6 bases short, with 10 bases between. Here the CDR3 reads CASSSARVNSPLHF. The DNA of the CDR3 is TGTGCCAGCAGCTCTGCCAGAGTTAATTCACCCCTCCACTTT.

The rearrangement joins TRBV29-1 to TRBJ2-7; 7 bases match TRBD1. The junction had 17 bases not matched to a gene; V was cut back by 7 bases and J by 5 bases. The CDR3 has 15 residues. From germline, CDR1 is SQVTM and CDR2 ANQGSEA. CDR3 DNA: TGCAGCGCCAAACAAACCCGACAGGGTAACAACGAGCAGTACTTC. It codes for CSAKQTRQGNNEQYF.

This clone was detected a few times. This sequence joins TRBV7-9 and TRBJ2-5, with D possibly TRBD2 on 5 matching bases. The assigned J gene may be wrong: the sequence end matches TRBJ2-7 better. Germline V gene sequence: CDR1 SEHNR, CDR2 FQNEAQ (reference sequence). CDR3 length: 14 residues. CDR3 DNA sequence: TGTGCCAGCAGCTTAGACGCGGGTGTCTACGAGCAGTACTTC. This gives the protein CASSLDAGVYEQYF.

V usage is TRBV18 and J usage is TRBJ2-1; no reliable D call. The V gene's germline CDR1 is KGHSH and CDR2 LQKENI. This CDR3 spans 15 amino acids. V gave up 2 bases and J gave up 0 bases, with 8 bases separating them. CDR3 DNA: TGTGCCAGCTCACCAACCAGTAGCTCCTACAATGAGCAGTTCTTC. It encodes CASSPTSSSYNEQFF.